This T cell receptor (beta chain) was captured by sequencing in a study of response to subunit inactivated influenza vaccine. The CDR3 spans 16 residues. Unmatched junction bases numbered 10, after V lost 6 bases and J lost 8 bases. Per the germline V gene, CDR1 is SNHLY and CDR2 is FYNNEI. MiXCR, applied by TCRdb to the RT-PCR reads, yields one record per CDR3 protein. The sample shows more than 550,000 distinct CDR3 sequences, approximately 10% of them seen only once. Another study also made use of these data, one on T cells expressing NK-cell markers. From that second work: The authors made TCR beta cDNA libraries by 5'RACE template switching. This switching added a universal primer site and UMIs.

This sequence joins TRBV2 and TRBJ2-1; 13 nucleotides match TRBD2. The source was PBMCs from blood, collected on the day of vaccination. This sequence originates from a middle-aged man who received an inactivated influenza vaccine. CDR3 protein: CASSRRTSGSLYEQFF. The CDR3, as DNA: TGTGCCAGCAGCCGGAGGACTAGCGGGAGTTTGTATGAGCAGTTCTTC.